Reported below is one T cell receptor (beta chain). This record comes from a study of a mutant IDH1 vaccine in newly diagnosed glioma. The CDR3 runs 13 residues. Germline V gene data show CDR1 as SGHNT and CDR2 as YYREEE (reference sequence). The V end was cut by 0 bases, the J end by 5 bases, with 9 bases between. Clones were read by immunoSEQ multiplex PCR, and TCRdb kept only the in-frame ones, dropping some. Of under 90,000 clones listed, approximately 85% are singletons. Time point here: baseline, week 1 (first vaccination visit). The sample's treatment: pre-vaccination baseline after standard-of-care therapy.

The specimen was PBMCs, collected from a glioma patient treated with radiotherapy, temozolomide or both. The chain links TRBV5-4 to TRBJ2-7; D is ambiguous. This TCR was recovered from a man aged 45-60 years with glioma. The CDR3 spells CASSLERRHEQYF. The CDR3 region has the DNA TGTGCCAGCAGCTTGGAACGCCGTCACGAGCAGTACTTC.